This T cell receptor beta chain was recovered during a study of cytomegalovirus exposure and HLA in healthy donors. PCR was performed using 60 Vbeta and 13 Jbeta primers. The repertoire was sequenced with immunoSEQ multiplex PCR; TCRdb's copy has only in-frame clones and lacks some. The top ten clones hold 0.85% to 0.9% of a sample with around 100,000 clones, around 75% of them seen once. This CDR3 spans 13 amino acids. V dropped 7 bases and J dropped 7 bases, with 15 bases sitting between them. In germline, CDR1 is LNHDA, CDR2 SQIVND (reference sequence). The sequenced sample was PBMCs. The clonotype comes from a woman aged 25 to 39 in good health and CMV-seronegative. The V gene is TRBV19, the J gene TRBJ2-3; TRBD2 is a possible D gene (5 bases). CDR3 in amino acids: CASMQSSGNTQYF. CDR3 DNA: TGTGCCAGTATGCAGTCGTCGGGGAATACGCAGTATTTT.